Detailed here is one T cell receptor (beta chain). V lost 1 base and J lost 9; bases outside the gene matches: 8. Germline values: CDR1 LGHDT, CDR2 YNNKEL (reference sequence). The CDR3 runs to 15 residues. This record comes from a study of blood T cell repertoires in COVID-19. TCRdb's table, derived via immunoSEQ multiplex PCR, lists solely in-frame clones and lacks some. The sample lists roughly 120,000 clones, roughly four fifths occurring once. This receptor was identified in a human donor in a cohort sampled during active COVID-19. The specimen was peripheral blood. V is TRBV3-1 (or the pseudogene TRBV3-2) and J is TRBJ2-1; 8 bases align to TRBD1. This CDR3 reads CASSQGTGRGGEQFF. DNA of the CDR3: TGTGCCAGCAGCCAAGGGACAGGGAGAGGTGGTGAGCAGTTCTTC.